A single sample gave rise to the 28 T cell receptor beta chains below, sequenced in a study of cytomegalovirus exposure and HLA in healthy donors. PCR involved 60 Vbeta and 13 Jbeta primers. Profiling relied on immunoSEQ multiplex PCR, and the TCRdb table lists in-frame clones only, not all of them. The sample has around 140,000 clones, roughly 79% seen once. Material for sequencing was PBMCs. The receptors shown here come from a woman younger than 35 in good health and CMV-seronegative.

The chain uses TRBV2 and TRBJ2-7; D might be TRBD2 (6 bases). The CDR3 is made up of 12 amino acids. Trimming pared 4 bases from V and 7 bases from J, leaving 11 bases between. Germline CDR1 is SNHLY and CDR2 is FYNNEI. CDR3 residues: CASSANGGEQYF. Written as DNA, the CDR3 is TGTGCCAGCAGTGCTAACGGGGGAGAGCAGTACTTC. Variable domain in full (rest from reference TRBV2 and TRBJ2-7): EPEVTQTPSHQVTQMGQEVILRCVPISNHLYFYWYRQILGQKVEFLVSFYNNEISEKSEIFDDQFSVERPDGSNFTLKIRSTKLEDSAMYFCASSANGGEQYFGPGTRLTVT.

CDR3 nucleotide sequence: TGTGCCAGCCGTGGGGGACTAACTAACTATGGCTACACCTTC. Translated: CASRGGLTNYGYTF. The chain employs TRBV6-5 and TRBJ1-2; D perhaps matches TRBD1 (5 bases). The CDR3 totals 14 residues. Trimming cost V 8 bases and J 0 bases, with 13 bases left between them. CDR1 and CDR2 from the germline V gene are MNHEY and SVGAGI.

DNA of the CDR3: TGTGCCAGTAGTCGGGACAGAAAGAACACTGAAGCTTTCTTT. Protein product: CASSRDRKNTEAFF. The chain has TRBV19 and TRBJ1-1; TRBD1 aligns across 7 bases. Per germline, CDR1 LNHDA and CDR2 SQIVND (reference sequence). V lost 5 bases to trimming and J lost 1 base; unmatched junction nucleotides: 4. This CDR3 spans 14 amino acids. The complete variable domain, with remaining parts taken from reference TRBV19 and TRBJ1-1, reads DGGITQSPKYLFRKEGQNVTLSCEQNLNHDAMYWYRQDPGQGLRLIYYSQIVNDFQKGDIAEGYSVSREKKESFPLTVTSAQKNPTAFYLCASSRDRKNTEAFFGQGTRLTVV.

The V gene is TRBV6-5, the J gene TRBJ1-5; tentative D call: TRBD1 (6 bases). CDR3 length equals 16 residues. Looked up from germline, CDR1 is MNHEY and CDR2 is SVGAGI. Trimming shortened V by 4 bases and J by 1 base, and 14 bases separated the two germline ends. CDR3 residues: CASSSLQGRSNQPQHF. Written as DNA, the CDR3 is TGTGCCAGCAGTTCCCTACAGGGTAGGAGCAATCAGCCCCAGCATTTT.

This sequence joins TRBV28 and TRBJ1-2; perhaps TRBD1 as D (5 bases). The CDR3 is 12 amino acids. CDR1 and CDR2 from the germline V gene are MDHEN and SYDVKM. The V end lost 8 bases, the J end lost 8 bases, and 15 bases lay between the germline ends. CDR3 loop: CASSLGGRGYTF. CDR3 DNA: TGTGCCAGCTCTTTGGGGGGAAGGGGCTACACCTTC.

This clone has a handful of counts. The rearrangement joins TRBV10-3 to TRBJ2-7; 7 bases map to TRBD2. V lost 3 bases and J lost 0; bases outside the gene matches: 5. Germline assignment: CDR1 ENHRY and CDR2 SYGVKD. The CDR3 is 15 residues long. The CDR3, as DNA: TGTGCCATCAGTGATCGGGGGGAGAGCTCCTACGAGCAGTACTTC. It codes for CAISDRGESSYEQYF.

The chain is built from TRBV2 and TRBJ2-3, with 8 bases that match TRBD2. The CDR3 has 16 amino acids. Trimming removed 5 bases from V and 0 bases from J; junction bases left unmatched: 7. Germline V lookup: CDR1 SNHLY, CDR2 FYNNEI. The CDR3 DNA sequence: TGTGCCAGCAGTCCCGGGAGGGCGACTAGCACAGATACGCAGTATTTT. The encoded protein is CASSPGRATSTDTQYF.

The chain employs TRBV27 and TRBJ1-1, with 8 bases lining up with TRBD1. The V segment lost 5 bases and the J segment 5 bases; nucleotides outside the gene matches: 10. From germline, CDR1 is MNHEY and CDR2 SMNVEV (reference sequence). This CDR3 is 15 amino acids long. CDR3 bases: TGTGCCAGCAGTACTCAGACAGGGGCCTTTACTGAAGCTTTCTTT. Residues: CASSTQTGAFTEAFF.

V and J are TRBV2 and TRBJ1-2; TRBD1 agrees at 7 bases. The V gene's germline CDR1 is SNHLY and CDR2 FYNNEI. The CDR3 is 14 amino acids. Trimming cost V 7 bases and J 4 bases; bases outside gene matches: 9. DNA for the CDR3: TGTGCCAGCAATAGGGGGCAGGGAGGCTATGGCTACACCTTC. It yields the protein CASNRGQGGYGYTF. Based on the CDR3 plus reference TRBV2 and TRBJ1-2, the full variable domain is EPEVTQTPSHQVTQMGQEVILRCVPISNHLYFYWYRQILGQKVEFLVSFYNNEISEKSEIFDDQFSVERPDGSNFTLKIRSTKLEDSAMYFCASNRGQGGYGYTFGSGTRLTVV.

The chain is built from TRBV13 and TRBJ1-2, with 7 bases aligning to TRBD1. V dropped 5 bases and J dropped 9; count of bases not matched to a gene: 6. Germline assignment: CDR1 PRHDT and CDR2 FYEKMQ (reference sequence). This CDR3 has 12 residues. The CDR3 sequence is CASSAGTERYTF. In nucleotides, the CDR3 is TGTGCCAGCAGCGCTGGGACAGAACGCTACACCTTC.

This clone was detected only a few times. The chain links TRBV11-2 to TRBJ2-7; tentative D call: TRBD2 (6 bases). CDR3 length equals 15 residues. In germline, CDR1 is SGHAT, CDR2 FQNNGV. V was shortened by 2 bases and J by 5 bases, with 16 bases between the two germline ends. The CDR3 bases are TGTGCCAGCAGCTTAAACCCAGTTGGCGGGGACGAGCAGTACTTC. Protein product: CASSLNPVGGDEQYF. Using reference TRBV11-2 and TRBJ2-7 for the parts outside the CDR3, the full variable domain is EAGVAQSPRYKIIEKRQSVAFWCNPISGHATLYWYQQILGQGPKLLIQFQNNGVVDDSQLPKDRFSAERLKGVDSTLKIQPAKLEDSAVYLCASSLNPVGGDEQYFGPGTRLTVT.

This clone was seen a handful of times. This chain links TRBV5-5 with TRBJ1-5, with D hard to call. CDR3 length: 15 amino acids. CDR1 is SGHKS and CDR2 is YYEKEE in the germline V gene (reference sequence). V was clipped by 5 bases and J by 2 bases, with 14 bases between them. The CDR3 DNA reads TGTGCCAGCAGGCGCTCTTGGGAGGGCAATCAGCCCCAGCATTTT. Residues: CASRRSWEGNQPQHF.

This chain links TRBV4-1 with TRBJ2-5; 10 bases agree with TRBD1. The germline gives CDR1 MGHRA, CDR2 YSYEKL. Germline trimming cut 0 bases from V and 2 bases from J; bases unmatched to any gene: 12. The CDR3 totals 19 residues. The CDR3 DNA follows: TGCGCCAGCAGCCAAGAAGACAGGGGGCGTAAAGAAGAGCAAGAGACCCAGTACTTC. It encodes CASSQEDRGRKEEQETQYF.

V usage is TRBV5-1 and J usage is TRBJ1-2, with TRBD1 identical over 9 bases. This CDR3 contains 14 residues. Germline trimming cut 0 bases from V and 4 bases from J; bases unmatched to any gene: 1. From germline, CDR1 is SGHRS and CDR2 YFSETQ. The CDR3 DNA reads as TGCGCCAGCAGCTTGGACAGGGGGCTCTATGGCTACACCTTC. Protein product: CASSLDRGLYGYTF. Supplemented by reference TRBV5-1 and TRBJ1-2, the full variable domain reads KAGVTQTPRYLIKTRGQQVTLSCSPISGHRSVSWYQQTPGQGLQFLFEYFSETQRNKGNFPGRFSGRQFSNSRSEMNVSTLELGDSALYLCASSLDRGLYGYTFGSGTRLTVV.

This clone occurred once. The V and J genes are TRBV10-1 and TRBJ1-1; D ambiguous. The V end lost 4 bases, the J end lost 2 bases, and 29 bases lay between the germline ends. The CDR3 has 20 residues. CDR1 and CDR2 from the germline V gene are WNHNN and SYGVQD (reference sequence). Written as DNA, the CDR3 is TGCGCCAGCAGTGCGGATCGGGTTACTGAGCAAGCCATCCTCAACACTGAAGCTTTCTTT. This gives the protein CASSADRVTEQAILNTEAFF.

V and J are TRBV5-1 and TRBJ2-5; TRBD1 agrees at 10 bases. J lost 5 bases, V lost 1 base, and 8 bases had no gene match. The germline gives CDR1 SGHRS, CDR2 YFSETQ. This CDR3 has 16 amino acids. Written as DNA, the CDR3 is TGCGCCAGCAGCTTGTCCCCGGGACAGGGGTTGGAGACCCAGTACTTC. Its translation is CASSLSPGQGLETQYF.

The chain carries TRBV6-6 and TRBJ2-3, with TRBD2 matching over 7 bases. V was pared by 4 bases and J by 1 base, with 5 bases of the junction left unmatched. Germline V lookup: CDR1 MNHNY, CDR2 SVGAGI (reference sequence). CDR3 length: 15 residues. CDR3 sequence: CASSWLAEGTDTQYF. The CDR3 nucleotides read TGTGCCAGCAGTTGGCTAGCGGAGGGCACAGATACGCAGTATTTT.

The chain links TRBV27 to TRBJ2-5, with 8 bases matching TRBD2. J gave up 2 bases and V 2 bases, and 4 bases lay outside the gene matches. CDR3 length: 15 amino acids. The germline V gene has CDR1 MNHEY and CDR2 SMNVEV (reference sequence). The CDR3 region is CASSLRAGVQETQYF. The CDR3 nucleotides are TGTGCCAGCAGTTTAAGAGCGGGAGTGCAAGAGACCCAGTACTTC.

As concerns this clone: The sample contains more than one DNA sequence encoding this CDR3. CDR3 sequence reads: CASSLDYYEQYF. In nucleotides, the CDR3 is TGCGCCAGCAGCCTGGACTACTACGAGCAGTACTTC. The V and J genes are TRBV5-1 and TRBJ2-7; perhaps TRBD2 as D (6 bases). The V gene lost 4 bases and the J gene lost 3 bases, with 8 bases spanning the gap. This CDR3 spans 12 amino acids. The germline gives CDR1 SGHRS, CDR2 YFSETQ.

Only a few counts were recorded for this clone. The V and J genes are TRBV5-6 and TRBJ1-1; D call uncertain. V was shortened by 2 bases and J by 1 base, with 6 bases between the two germline ends. CDR3 length equals 13 residues. Germline loops: CDR1 SGHDT, CDR2 YYEEEE. The CDR3 spells CASSFGQNTEAFF. The CDR3 nucleotides read TGTGCCAGCAGCTTTGGGCAGAACACTGAAGCTTTCTTT.

The CDR3 nucleotides are TGCAGCGTTCCCCCTTTCCGACAGGGGAACGCTAAGAAGGGCTACACCTTC. Translating gives CSVPPFRQGNAKKGYTF. The rearrangement links TRBV29-1 to TRBJ1-2; 8 nucleotides agree with TRBD1. The CDR3 is made up of 17 amino acids. V shed 5 bases and J 8 bases; nucleotides not matched to a gene: 22. The germline V gene encodes CDR1 SQVTM and CDR2 ANQGSEA.

This clone appeared a single time. The chain joins TRBV19 to TRBJ1-5, with TRBD1 as a possible D gene (5 bases). Between the trimmed V and J ends, which lost 5 bases and 0 bases, there was a span of 14 bases. Germline assignment: CDR1 LNHDA and CDR2 SQIVND (reference sequence). The CDR3 contains 16 residues. CDR3 in amino acids: CASSPLRGHSNQPQHF. For the CDR3, the DNA is TGTGCCAGTAGTCCCCTGAGAGGACATAGCAATCAGCCCCAGCATTTT.

This clone appeared a few times. The chain recombines TRBV6-1 with TRBJ1-1, with D possibly matching TRBD1 (6 bases). From germline, CDR1 is MNHNS and CDR2 SASEGT. The ends were cut back, 5 bases at V and 3 bases at J, with 10 bases in the middle. This CDR3 comprises 13 residues. CDR3 amino acids: CASSNREDTEAFF. The CDR3 nucleotides are TGTGCCAGCAGTAACAGGGAAGACACTGAAGCTTTCTTT.

The J gene is TRBJ2-3, the V gene TRBV7-2; D remains unclear. Germline V CDR1 and CDR2: SGHTA, FQGNSA. CDR3 length: 14 residues. The ends were cut back, 1 base at V and 5 bases at J, with 10 bases in the middle. CDR3 sequence: CASSLESYRDTQYF. The CDR3 DNA sequence: TGTGCCAGCAGCTTAGAGAGCTACAGAGATACGCAGTATTTT.

The chain has TRBV14 and TRBJ2-1; the D gene is possibly TRBD2 (6 bases). The germline V gene encodes CDR1 SGHDN and CDR2 FVKESK. V shed 4 bases and J shed 5 bases, with 12 bases lying between them. CDR3 length equals 14 residues. The CDR3 spells CASSLGGGHNEQFF. The DNA of the CDR3 is TGTGCCAGCAGCCTCGGGGGAGGCCACAATGAGCAGTTCTTC.

J is TRBJ2-1 and V is TRBV10-3; 9 nucleotides agree with TRBD1. CDR1 ENHRY and CDR2 SYGVKD come from the germline V gene. The CDR3 runs 13 residues. The trim removed 6 bases at V and 8 bases at J, leaving 5 bases unmatched. CDR3 DNA: TGTGCCATCAGCGGGGACAGGGTGCATGAGCAGTTCTTC. Amino acid sequence: CAISGDRVHEQFF.

The rearrangement links TRBV10-3 to TRBJ2-3; the D gene is possibly TRBD1 (6 bases). This CDR3 contains 17 residues. Trimming removed 2 bases from V and 2 bases from J, with 17 bases in between. Germline lookup yields CDR1 ENHRY and CDR2 SYGVKD. In nucleotides, the CDR3 is TGTGCCATCAGTGAGCATAAGGACAGAGTTCTCACAGATACGCAGTATTTT. Translated: CAISEHKDRVLTDTQYF.

The J gene is TRBJ1-1, the V gene TRBV5-1; 10 positions agree with TRBD1. This CDR3 region has 16 residues. Germline V gene data show CDR1 as SGHRS and CDR2 as YFSETQ. With 4 bases clipped from V and 1 base from J, the junction kept 7 bases outside the gene matches. The CDR3 spells CASSPRQGAGNTEAFF. The CDR3, as DNA: TGCGCCAGCAGCCCCCGACAGGGGGCAGGGAACACTGAAGCTTTCTTT.